The clone carrying this T cell receptor beta chain was found once. Its antigen is not known. Different DNA sequences within this sample yield the same CDR3. This table comes from immunoSEQ multiplex PCR, and its TCRdb copy is limited to in-frame clones, with some not included. The table records about 2.1 million clones, about 93% of them present only once. The data derive from a study of shared clonotypes between healthy human individuals. CD45RO-negative, CCR7-positively selected cells formed the naive CD8 fraction, excluding terminally differentiated effector memory CD45RA+ cells. Donors comprised only Caucasian adults living in Nashville, Tennessee. Trimming removed 6 bases from V and 0 bases from J; junction bases left unmatched: 4. The length of the CDR3 is 15 residues. Germline V gene sequence: CDR1 MNHEY, CDR2 SVGAGI. The study's findings and limits: Naive subsets, compared against memory subsets, generally had larger estimated richness values. Rarefaction showed that sequencing of sorted subsets was incomplete (despite large depth).

The chain links TRBV6-5 to TRBJ2-2, with 7 bases identical to TRBD2. The sample taken for sequencing was naive CD8+ T cells from PBMCs. The sequence derives from a man aged 18 to 30 in good health. Some clones in this sample may be carry-over from other donors' samples. The CDR3 loop reads CASSLAGPNTGELFF. Written as DNA, the CDR3 is TGTGCCAGCAGCTTAGCGGGCCCGAACACCGGGGAGCTGTTTTTT.